This T cell receptor (beta chain) came from a study of cytomegalovirus exposure and HLA in healthy donors. CDR1 is SGHTA and CDR2 is FQGNSA in the germline V gene. V was clipped by 6 bases and J by 5 bases, with 13 bases between them. This CDR3 has 13 residues. In its sample, this clone was seen a few times. PCR used 60 Vbeta primers and 13 Jbeta primers. The data were produced by immunoSEQ multiplex PCR, yet TCRdb's version contains in-frame clones alone and is incomplete. The sample lists about 190,000 clones, 80% to 85% occurring once. V is TRBV7-2 and J is TRBJ1-2; no firm D call. Sequencing was done on a sample of PBMCs. The source of this sequence is a woman aged 40 to 50 in good health and CMV-seronegative. CDR3 sequence reads: CASSSITSYGYTF. The CDR3 nucleotides are TGTGCCAGCAGTTCAATCACTAGTTATGGCTACACCTTC. Full variable domain (outside the CDR3, taken from reference TRBV7-2 and TRBJ1-2): GAGVSQSPSNKVTEKGKDVELRCDPISGHTALYWYRQSLGQGLEFLIYFQGNSAPDKSGLPSDRFSAERTGGSVSTLTIQRTQQEDSAVYLCASSSITSYGYTFGSGTRLTVV.